The 17 T cell receptor beta chains below come from one sample, sequenced in a study of spatial heterogeneity in lung cancer. As for time point: sample taken at primary tumor resection. TCRdb reprocessed the 5' RACE reads with MiXCR, giving one entry per CDR3 protein. The sample yields about 38,000 distinct CDR3 sequences, about 5% seen once. Sample: PBMCs, taken at surgery. These TCRs come from a female donor with early-stage non-small cell lung cancer.

By frequency in the sample, this clonotype is medium-sized. The genes are TRBV28 and TRBJ2-5, with unresolved D. The CDR3 runs to 15 residues. Trimming pared 7 bases from V and 1 base from J, leaving 16 bases between. Germline V lookup: CDR1 MDHEN, CDR2 SYDVKM. The CDR3 coding sequence is TGTGCCAGCACCAGCAGGCGGCAGGCCCAAGAGACCCAGTACTTC. It encodes CASTSRRQAQETQYF.

The sample holds many counts of this clonotype. V gene TRBV28 combines with J gene TRBJ2-5; D may be TRBD1 or TRBD2 (6 bases each). With 3 bases removed from V and 9 bases from J, the gap between germline ends came to 23 bases. Per germline, CDR1 MDHEN and CDR2 SYDVKM. The CDR3 covers 16 residues. CDR3 loop: CASSFDGGGQSSPQYF. CDR3 nucleotides: TGTGCCAGCAGTTTCGACGGGGGCGGACAATCCTCGCCCCAGTACTTC. The full variable domain, its missing parts supplied by reference TRBV28 and TRBJ2-5, is DVKVTQSSRYLVKRTGEKVFLECVQDMDHENMFWYRQDPGLGLRLIYFSYDVKMKEKGDIPEGYSVSREKKERFSLILESASTNQTSMYLCASSFDGGGQSSPQYFGPGTRLLVL.

This clonotype was seen many times. The chain joins TRBV6-5 to TRBJ2-7, with D tentatively TRBD1 or TRBD2 (6 bases each). Trimming pared 6 bases from V and 4 bases from J, leaving 10 bases between. The germline V gene encodes CDR1 MNHEY and CDR2 SVGAGI. The CDR3 has 12 amino acids. The CDR3 spells CASSQGGYEQYF. CDR3 nucleotide sequence: TGTGCCAGCAGCCAAGGGGGGTACGAGCAGTACTTC.

This clonotype came up many times. The chain uses TRBV29-1 and TRBJ1-4; no definite D call. Trimming took off 0 bases at V and 8 bases at J, with 13 bases between the two ends. CDR1 is SQVTM and CDR2 is ANQGSEA in the germline V gene. This CDR3 has 14 residues. Here the CDR3 reads CSVEDGVLGEKLFF. CDR3 DNA: TGCAGCGTTGAAGATGGCGTCTTAGGGGAAAAACTGTTTTTT. The full variable domain, in which reference TRBV29-1 and TRBJ1-4 provide the parts outside the CDR3, is SAVISQKPSRDICQRGTSLTIQCQVDSQVTMMFWYRQQPGQSLTLIATANQGSEATYESGFVIDKFPISRPNLTFSTLTVSNMSPEDSSIYLCSVEDGVLGEKLFFGSGTQLSVL.

The table lists this clonotype with many counts. The J gene is TRBJ2-3, the V gene TRBV10-3, with D unclear. Trimming took 3 bases from V and 2 from J, leaving 12 bases between them. This CDR3 is 15 amino acids long. CDR1 ENHRY and CDR2 SYGVKD come from the germline V gene. The CDR3, as DNA: TGTGCCATCAGTGATTCTCAACTCCTCACAGATACGCAGTATTTT. This codes for CAISDSQLLTDTQYF.

This clonotype was found a few times. The V and J genes are TRBV3-1 and TRBJ2-6; D not resolved. The CDR3 extends over 14 amino acids. CDR1 LGHDT and CDR2 YNNKEL come from the germline V gene (reference sequence). Trimming left V 5 bases short and J 7 bases short, with 12 bases between. The CDR3 DNA follows: TGTGCCAGCAGCACCTCGACACGAGCCAACGTCCTGACTTTC. Translation gives CASSTSTRANVLTF.

This clonotype was seen at least ten times. The V and J genes are TRBV6-2 or TRBV6-3 and TRBJ1-1; no definite D call. Germline lookup yields CDR1 MNHEY and CDR2 SVGEGT. Trimming stripped 8 bases from V and 1 base from J, with 5 bases between. CDR3 size: 11 residues. The CDR3 here is CASGENTEAFF. In DNA, the CDR3 is TGTGCCAGCGGAGAGAACACTGAAGCTTTCTTT.

This clonotype was counted a few times. This rearrangement joins TRBV6-6 to TRBJ1-1; no clear D. There are 13 residues in the CDR3. The V gene lost 8 bases and the J gene lost 1 base, with 11 bases spanning the gap. Germline assignment: CDR1 MNHNY and CDR2 SVGAGI (reference sequence). CDR3 coding DNA: TGTGCCAGCCCCCCCGCAGCGAACACTGAAGCTTTCTTT. Translation: CASPPAANTEAFF.

This clonotype was counted at least ten times. This chain connects TRBV28 to TRBJ2-7; 7 bases line up with TRBD1. This CDR3 is 14 amino acids long. V was clipped by 6 bases and J by 0 bases; unmatched bases: 5. Germline V gene lookup returns CDR1 MDHEN and CDR2 SYDVKM. CDR3 amino acids: CASREQGFSYEQYF. The DNA for the CDR3 is TGTGCCAGCAGGGAACAGGGGTTCTCCTACGAGCAGTACTTC.

This clonotype turned up a few times. V gene TRBV6-5 combines with J gene TRBJ1-3, with 8 bases fitting TRBD1. The CDR3 consists of 14 residues. The trim removed 6 bases at V and 8 bases at J, leaving 9 bases unmatched. Germline assignment: CDR1 MNHEY and CDR2 SVGAGI. This CDR3 reads CASRPDRGRDTIYF. Here the CDR3 DNA reads TGTGCCAGCAGACCAGACAGGGGCCGGGACACCATATATTTT.

This clonotype was observed a handful of times. The V and J genes are TRBV18 and TRBJ2-1, with TRBD1 matching 7 bases. Per germline, CDR1 KGHSH and CDR2 LQKENI. The CDR3 spans 16 residues. The V segment lost 6 bases and the J segment 3 bases; nucleotides outside the gene matches: 11. In DNA form, the CDR3 reads TGTGCCAGCTCCTATAAAACAGGGGTCGTCTACAATGAGCAGTTCTTC. It specifies CASSYKTGVVYNEQFF.

In its sample, this clonotype was seen many times. J is TRBJ2-7 and V is TRBV19; tentatively, D is TRBD1 or TRBD2 (5 bases each). The CDR3 runs 14 residues. Trimming took off 9 bases at V and 6 bases at J, with 21 bases between the two ends. CDR1 and CDR2 (germline): LNHDA, SQIVND (reference sequence). The CDR3 DNA is TGTGCCAGCGAGCCCAGGGACCATTATGGCGAGCAGTACTTC. Translation gives CASEPRDHYGEQYF.

In this sample, this clonotype turned up many times. The chain recombines TRBV3-1 with TRBJ2-7, with TRBD1 matching 7 bases. This CDR3 contains 14 residues. Trimming removed 2 bases from V and 3 bases from J; junction bases left unmatched: 4. Per germline, CDR1 LGHDT and CDR2 YNNKEL (reference sequence). CDR3 nucleotide sequence: TGTGCCAGCAGCCAATTCCGGGACAGCTACGAGCAGTACTTC. It yields the protein CASSQFRDSYEQYF.

This clonotype has ten or more counts. The chain carries TRBV20-1 and TRBJ1-5; D might be TRBD1 (5 bases). Germline V gene data show CDR1 as DFQATT and CDR2 as SNEGSKA (reference sequence). The V end was cut by 5 bases, the J end by 1 base, with 12 bases between. The CDR3 extends over 14 amino acids. In nucleotides, the CDR3 is TGCAGTGCTGAACAGTGGGGGAGCAATCAGCCCCAGCATTTT. This encodes CSAEQWGSNQPQHF.

This clonotype was detected ten times or more. The gene calls are TRBV9 and TRBJ2-1; a possible D gene is TRBD1 (6 bases). The CDR3 contains 15 residues. Germline assignment: CDR1 SGDLS and CDR2 YYNGEE. V was clipped by 3 bases and J by 10 bases, with 20 bases between them. As DNA, the CDR3 is TGTGCCAGCAGCGCCAGTGGGCAGGGGCGAGTCGAGCAGTTCTTC. Translated: CASSASGQGRVEQFF.

The sample holds many counts of this clonotype. The CDR3 region is CAIRIARGGQETQYF. CDR3 sequence (DNA): TGTGCCATCAGGATAGCTCGGGGGGGACAAGAGACCCAGTACTTC. The rearrangement links TRBV10-3 to TRBJ2-5; the match to TRBD2 covers 8 bases. The CDR3 runs 15 residues. The V gene's germline CDR1 is ENHRY and CDR2 SYGVKD. Trimming took 6 bases from V and 2 from J; bases not matched to a gene: 8.

A few counts support this clonotype. The V gene is TRBV14, the J gene TRBJ2-3; 7 bases map to TRBD2. The germline V gene encodes CDR1 SGHDN and CDR2 FVKESK. CDR3 length: 14 residues. V lost 0 bases, J lost 10 bases, and 7 bases stayed unmatched. CDR3 residues: CASSQDLAGVSQYF. The CDR3 bases are TGTGCCAGCAGCCAAGATCTGGCGGGAGTGTCGCAGTATTTT.